Presented here are 29 T cell receptor beta chains from one specimen sequenced in a study of blood T cell repertoires in COVID-19. Produced via immunoSEQ multiplex PCR; TCRdb's table is partial and in-frame only. This table holds about 10,000 clones, roughly 87% found once. Sequencing was done on a sample of peripheral blood. Every receptor here comes from a human donor in a cohort sampled during active COVID-19.

The V gene is TRBV27, the J gene TRBJ1-1; D remains ambiguous. This CDR3 spans 14 amino acids. Germline CDR1 MNHEY, CDR2 SMNVEV (reference sequence). Trimming removed 4 bases from V and 9 bases from J, with 18 bases in between. The DNA for the CDR3 is TGTGCCAGCAGTTCGACCCCCGAGGGCTTCAAAGCTTTCTTT. It encodes CASSSTPEGFKAFF.

The V gene is TRBV2, the J gene TRBJ1-1; TRBD1 is a possible D gene (5 bases). In germline, CDR1 is SNHLY, CDR2 FYNNEI. The CDR3 is 14 residues long. Trimming left V 2 bases short and J 0 bases short, with 7 bases between. CDR3 residues: CASSEQGLNTEAFF. CDR3 DNA: TGTGCCAGCAGTGAACAGGGATTGAACACTGAAGCTTTCTTT.

The chain is built from TRBV4-1 and TRBJ1-5; 11 bases fit TRBD1. This CDR3 region has 14 residues. Germline assignment: CDR1 MGHRA and CDR2 YSYEKL. With V trimmed by 6 bases and J by 7 bases, 5 bases remained unmatched. The CDR3 loop reads CASSGTGGEQPQHF. The CDR3 DNA reads as TGCGCCAGCAGTGGGACAGGGGGAGAGCAGCCCCAGCATTTT.

The rearrangement joins TRBV5-1 to TRBJ1-3; D remains unclear. With 3 bases removed from V and 4 bases from J, the gap between germline ends came to 17 bases. The CDR3 sequence is 16 residues long. Germline loops: CDR1 SGHRS, CDR2 YFSETQ. The CDR3 loop reads CASSSLGTELGNTIYF. Here the CDR3 DNA reads TGCGCCAGCAGCTCCCTCGGAACAGAACTGGGAAACACCATATATTTT.

The chain uses TRBV5-1 and TRBJ2-5; TRBD2 is a possible D gene (6 bases). Trimming removed 2 bases at V and 5 bases at J, with 13 bases between. The CDR3 is 14 amino acids. The germline V gene has CDR1 SGHRS and CDR2 YFSETQ. CDR3 sequence: CASSFSQGGETQYF. CDR3 nucleotide sequence: TGCGCCAGCAGCTTCTCCCAGGGAGGCGAGACCCAGTACTTC.

The gene calls are TRBV7-2 and TRBJ2-7; D is possibly TRBD2 (6 bases). The germline CDR1 and CDR2 sequences are SGHTA and FQGNSA. The CDR3 sequence is 15 residues long. The V and J ends lost 6 bases and 0 bases respectively, with 15 bases between them. The CDR3 loop reads CASRNRDWPSYEQYF. CDR3 nucleotides: TGTGCCAGCAGAAACCGGGACTGGCCCTCCTACGAGCAGTACTTC.

This rearrangement joins TRBV2 to TRBJ1-2; 11 bases fit TRBD1. This CDR3 comprises 14 residues. In germline, CDR1 is SNHLY, CDR2 FYNNEI. J gave up 7 bases and V 5 bases, and 6 bases lay outside the gene matches. The CDR3 nucleotides read TGTGCCAGCAGTACGGGACAGGGGGTACCTGGCTACACCTTC. Protein product: CASSTGQGVPGYTF.

CDR3 nucleotides: TGTGCCAGCAGCTTGGTTCAGGGTTCGTGGGGCTACACCTTC. Protein sequence: CASSLVQGSWGYTF. The rearrangement joins TRBV5-6 to TRBJ1-2; D may be TRBD1 (5 bases). This CDR3 contains 14 residues. The germline CDR1 and CDR2 sequences are SGHDT and YYEEEE. The V end was cut by 0 bases, the J end by 8 bases, with 14 bases between. Filled out from reference TRBV5-6 and TRBJ1-2, the complete variable domain reads DAGVTQSPTHLIKTRGQQVTLRCSPKSGHDTVSWYQQALGQGPQFIFQYYEEEERQRGNFPDRFSGHQFPNYSSELNVNALLLGDSALYLCASSLVQGSWGYTFGSGTRLTVV.

The CDR3 region has the DNA TGTGCCCCCAGCAGGGAAAGCGGGGGGGCCAACGGGGAGCTGTTTTTT. Its protein is CAPSRESGGANGELFF. V gene TRBV9 combines with J gene TRBJ2-2, with 10 bases matching TRBD2. Trimming cost V 10 bases and J 7 bases; bases outside gene matches: 16. The CDR3 is 16 residues long. Germline CDR1 and CDR2: SGDLS and YYNGEE.

The CDR3 region is CASSPGQGYNEQFF. In nucleotides, the CDR3 is TGTGCCAGCTCACCGGGACAGGGCTACAATGAGCAGTTCTTC. The chain has TRBV18 and TRBJ2-1; 9 nucleotides line up with TRBD1. V was pared by 3 bases and J by 3 bases, with 0 bases of the junction left unmatched. The germline V gene encodes CDR1 KGHSH and CDR2 LQKENI. The CDR3 length is 14 residues.

This chain uses TRBV15 with TRBJ2-5; possible D gene TRBD2, 6 bases. The CDR3 spans 14 residues. V was shortened by 8 bases and J by 1 base, with 14 bases between the two germline ends. Per the germline V gene, CDR1 is LNHNV and CDR2 is YYDKDF (reference sequence). CDR3 DNA sequence: TGTGCCACCGAGGTCCGGGGGAGCCAAGAGACCCAGTACTTC. Protein: CATEVRGSQETQYF.

The chain uses TRBV5-6 and TRBJ1-1; TRBD1 is a possible D gene (6 bases). Trimming pared 0 bases from V and 6 bases from J, leaving 18 bases between. Germline CDR1 reads SGHDT; CDR2 reads YYEEEE. This CDR3 comprises 16 residues. The DNA of the CDR3 is TGTGCCAGCAGCTTGGCTTTACAGGGCTGGTCGGCTGAAGCTTTCTTT. Its protein is CASSLALQGWSAEAFF.

In this sample, this clone turned up a few times. The chain has TRBV3-1 (or the pseudogene TRBV3-2) and TRBJ1-2, with TRBD1 as a possible D gene (6 bases). CDR1 and CDR2 (germline): LGHDT, YNNKEL (reference sequence). CDR3 length: 16 residues. V was pared by 1 base and J by 2 bases, with 14 bases between. The CDR3 bases are TGTGCCAGCAGCCAAGGAGGGTGGGGACACAACTATGGCTACACCTTC. Its translation: CASSQGGWGHNYGYTF.

The table lists this clone with a count of one. The chain joins TRBV3-1 (or the pseudogene TRBV3-2) to TRBJ2-5, with 8 bases lining up with TRBD1. This CDR3 has 15 amino acids. The germline V gene has CDR1 LGHDT and CDR2 YNNKEL (reference sequence). Trimming at V came to 1 base and at J to 2 bases, leaving 3 bases not matched to a gene. CDR3: CASSQGTGRQETQYF. DNA of the CDR3: TGTGCCAGCAGCCAAGGGACAGGGAGACAAGAGACCCAGTACTTC.

The genes are TRBV11-1 and TRBJ1-2; maybe TRBD1 (5 bases). The germline gives CDR1 SGHAT, CDR2 FQDESV (reference sequence). The CDR3 contains 14 residues. V lost 5 bases and J lost 8, with 18 bases in between. DNA for the CDR3: TGTGCCAGCAGCCCCGGAGGGCCAGGGCGAGGCTACACCTTC. Translated: CASSPGGPGRGYTF.

In the case of this clone: Germline is not matched at one junction end, which may reflect a read error. V usage is TRBV4-1 and J usage is TRBJ2-7; D perhaps matches TRBD2 (7 bases). Germline values: CDR1 MGHRA, CDR2 YSYEKL. The length of the CDR3 is 16 residues. The CDR3 loop reads CATSQDGEGGNYEQYF. CDR3 DNA: TGCGCCACCAGCCAAGATGGGGAGGGGGGGAATTACGAGCAGTACTTC.

DNA of the CDR3: TGTGCCAGCAGCAGTAGCGGGGGGGGCACAGATACGCAGTATTTT. Amino acid sequence: CASSSSGGGTDTQYF. The chain couples TRBV7-9 to TRBJ2-3; 11 nucleotides agree with TRBD2. This CDR3 contains 15 residues. Per germline, CDR1 SEHNR and CDR2 FQNEAQ (reference sequence). J was trimmed by 1 base and V by 5 bases; bases with no gene match: 2.

The chain uses TRBV7-2 and TRBJ2-1; 12 bases align to TRBD1. CDR1 and CDR2 from the germline V gene are SGHTA and FQGNSA. The V gene end was trimmed by 1 base and the J gene end by 8 bases; junction bases not matched to a gene: 6. This CDR3 has 16 amino acids. CDR3 protein: CASSLVGDRGRDEQFF. In DNA, the CDR3 is TGTGCCAGCAGCTTAGTCGGGGACAGGGGGCGCGATGAGCAGTTCTTC.

This sequence joins TRBV4-1 and TRBJ1-1, with 7 nucleotides matching TRBD1. V lost 3 bases, J lost 3 bases, and 4 bases stayed unmatched. The CDR3 has 14 residues. CDR1 is MGHRA, CDR2 YSYEKL, per germline. This chain's CDR3 is CASSHPQGYTEAFF. CDR3 in DNA: TGCGCCAGCAGCCACCCACAGGGGTACACTGAAGCTTTCTTT.

V and J are TRBV4-1 and TRBJ2-7, with 7 bases aligning to TRBD1. Germline loops: CDR1 MGHRA, CDR2 YSYEKL. V was clipped by 2 bases and J by 4 bases; unmatched bases: 11. The CDR3 runs to 16 residues. CDR3 coding DNA: TGCGCCAGCAGCCAAAAGTCCGGGACAGCACTGTACGAGCAGTACTTC. Translation gives CASSQKSGTALYEQYF.

This chain connects TRBV7-9 to TRBJ1-1, with 8 positions matching TRBD1. V trimming: 2 bases; J trimming: 1 base; junction bases outside the gene matches: 3. CDR1 SEHNR and CDR2 FQNEAQ come from the germline V gene (reference sequence). The CDR3 length is 15 residues. CDR3 sequence: CASSLQGARNTEAFF. In DNA, the CDR3 is TGTGCCAGCAGCTTACAGGGGGCCAGGAACACTGAAGCTTTCTTT.

This chain links TRBV7-8 with TRBJ2-5; D is possibly TRBD1 (6 bases). CDR1 and CDR2 (germline): SGHVS, FQNEAQ. The CDR3 length is 15 residues. Trimming removed 5 bases at V and 1 base at J, with 14 bases between. CDR3 DNA sequence: TGTGCCAGCAGCCTACAGGGTATTGCCCAAGAGACCCAGTACTTC. Amino acids: CASSLQGIAQETQYF.

The chain combines TRBV7-9 with TRBJ2-7, with TRBD2 matching 8 bases. Germline trimming cut 6 bases from V and 4 bases from J; bases unmatched to any gene: 8. CDR3 length: 14 residues. Germline CDR1 and CDR2: SEHNR and FQNEAQ (reference sequence). The CDR3, as DNA: TGTGCCAGCAGTAGAGCGGGAGTACGGTACGAGCAGTACTTC. It yields the protein CASSRAGVRYEQYF.

As DNA, the CDR3 is TGTGCCAGCAGGGGGACAGGGGTGAATCAGCCCCAGCATTTT. Translating gives CASRGTGVNQPQHF. This chain uses TRBV27 with TRBJ1-5; 10 nucleotides match TRBD1. Germline trimming cut 6 bases from V and 4 bases from J; bases unmatched to any gene: 3. The germline V gene encodes CDR1 MNHEY and CDR2 SMNVEV (reference sequence). This CDR3 is 14 amino acids long.

The rearrangement uses TRBV5-5 and TRBJ2-3, with 7 positions matching TRBD1. Germline loops: CDR1 SGHKS, CDR2 YYEKEE (reference sequence). This CDR3 comprises 14 residues. The V segment lost 5 bases and the J segment 6 bases; nucleotides outside the gene matches: 9. The CDR3 DNA follows: TGTGCCAGCAGAAGACAGGGTATCGGCGATACGCAGTATTTT. Its translation: CASRRQGIGDTQYF. The complete variable domain, with remaining parts taken from reference TRBV5-5 and TRBJ2-3, reads DAGVTQSPTHLIKTRGQQVTLRCSPISGHKSVSWYQQVLGQGPQFIFQYYEKEERGRGNFPDRFSARQFPNYSSELNVNALLLGDSALYLCASRRQGIGDTQYFGPGTRLTVL.

This clone was seen just once. V gene TRBV29-1 combines with J gene TRBJ1-2; 7 bases fit TRBD1. With 6 bases clipped from V and 4 bases from J, the junction kept 5 bases outside the gene matches. Germline CDR1 is SQVTM and CDR2 is ANQGSEA. CDR3 length: 12 amino acids. The CDR3 spells CSVPTGAYGYTF. The CDR3 coding sequence is TGCAGCGTGCCCACAGGGGCCTATGGCTACACCTTC. Full variable domain (outside the CDR3, taken from reference TRBV29-1 and TRBJ1-2): SAVISQKPSRDICQRGTSLTIQCQVDSQVTMMFWYRQQPGQSLTLIATANQGSEATYESGFVIDKFPISRPNLTFSTLTVSNMSPEDSSIYLCSVPTGAYGYTFGSGTRLTVV.

The rearrangement joins TRBV30 to TRBJ1-1; D possibly corresponds to TRBD1 (5 bases). This CDR3 spans 14 amino acids. The V end was cut by 2 bases, the J end by 4 bases, with 14 bases between. In germline, CDR1 is GTSNPN, CDR2 SVGIG (reference sequence). The CDR3 DNA sequence: TGTGCCTGGAGTCCTCCTCCAGGGCTCACTGAAGCTTTCTTT. It specifies CAWSPPPGLTEAFF.

The rearrangement links TRBV29-1 to TRBJ1-1; TRBD1 matches at 7 bases. This CDR3 contains 20 residues. CDR1 is SQVTM and CDR2 is ANQGSEA in the germline V gene. With V trimmed by 6 bases and J by 1 base, 26 bases remained unmatched. The CDR3 loop reads CSVEFRGTVFLAGANTEAFF. DNA for the CDR3: TGCAGCGTCGAATTCCGCGGGACAGTTTTCCTTGCAGGAGCGAACACTGAAGCTTTCTTT. The full variable domain, rest sourced from reference TRBV29-1 and TRBJ1-1, is SAVISQKPSRDICQRGTSLTIQCQVDSQVTMMFWYRQQPGQSLTLIATANQGSEATYESGFVIDKFPISRPNLTFSTLTVSNMSPEDSSIYLCSVEFRGTVFLAGANTEAFFGQGTRLTVV.

The V call is TRBV10-2, the J call TRBJ1-6, with D possibly being TRBD1 (5 bases). Germline assignment: CDR1 WSHSY and CDR2 SAAADI. The CDR3 loop spans 13 amino acids. V gave up 3 bases and J gave up 7 bases, with 7 bases separating them. CDR3 nucleotide sequence: TGCGCCAGCAGTGAACAGGAGAATTCACCCCTCCACTTT. As protein: CASSEQENSPLHF.